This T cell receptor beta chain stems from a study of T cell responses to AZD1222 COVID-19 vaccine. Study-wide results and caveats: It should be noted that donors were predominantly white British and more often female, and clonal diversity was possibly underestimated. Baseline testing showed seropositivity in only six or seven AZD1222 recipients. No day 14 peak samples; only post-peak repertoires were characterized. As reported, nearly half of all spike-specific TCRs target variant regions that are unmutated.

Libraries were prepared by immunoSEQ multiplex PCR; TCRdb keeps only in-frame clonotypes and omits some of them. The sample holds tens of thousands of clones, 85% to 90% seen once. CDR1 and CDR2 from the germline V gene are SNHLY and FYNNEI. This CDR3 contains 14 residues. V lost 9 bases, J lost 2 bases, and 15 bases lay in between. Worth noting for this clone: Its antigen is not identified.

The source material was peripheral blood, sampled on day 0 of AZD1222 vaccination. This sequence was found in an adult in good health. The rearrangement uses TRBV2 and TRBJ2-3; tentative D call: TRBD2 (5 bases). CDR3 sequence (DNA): TGTGCCAGTGGGCATCGGGGTGTCACAGATACGCAGTATTTT. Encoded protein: CASGHRGVTDTQYF.